Shown below are 20 T cell receptor beta chains from a single sample sequenced in a study of cytomegalovirus exposure and HLA in healthy donors. PCR primers comprised 60 Vbeta and 13 Jbeta primers. Sequenced by immunoSEQ multiplex PCR; TCRdb stores in-frame clones only, minus some. This table has roughly 150,000 clones, over 75% appearing once. The sequenced material came from PBMCs. The receptors derive from a male donor in good health and CMV-seronegative.

The rearrangement links TRBV5-1 to TRBJ2-3; unclear D gene. Trimming cost V 5 bases and J 2 bases, with 15 bases left between them. Per germline, CDR1 SGHRS and CDR2 YFSETQ. This CDR3 region has 15 residues. CDR3 in amino acids: CASSFAATLTDTQYF. The CDR3, as DNA: TGCGCCAGCAGTTTTGCGGCCACCCTCACAGATACGCAGTATTTT.

This chain joins TRBV5-1 and TRBJ2-1; TRBD1 agrees at 11 bases. Germline V gene data show CDR1 as SGHRS and CDR2 as YFSETQ. The trim removed 6 bases at V and 7 bases at J, leaving 15 bases unmatched. The CDR3 covers 17 residues. The CDR3 DNA reads as TGCGCCAGCAACAGAAACTTTCCGGGACAGGGGGAAAATGAGCAGTTCTTC. It codes for CASNRNFPGQGENEQFF.

In DNA, the CDR3 is TGTGCCAGCAGCCCTGCAGGGGCGACCACCCCGAACACTGAAGCTTTCTTT. Encoded protein: CASSPAGATTPNTEAFF. J is TRBJ1-1 and V is TRBV5-4, with D possibly TRBD1 on 6 matching bases. The CDR3 contains 17 residues. V lost 4 bases and J lost 1, with 20 bases in between. From germline, CDR1 is SGHNT and CDR2 YYREEE (reference sequence).

The table lists this clone with a few counts. The same CDR3 arises from other DNA sequences in this sample as well. The chain carries TRBV11-2 and TRBJ1-1; 8 bases are a match to TRBD1. The ends lost 1 base at V and 1 base at J; junction bases unmatched: 11. CDR1 and CDR2 from the germline V gene are SGHAT and FQNNGV. The CDR3 covers 18 residues. The CDR3 here is CASSLVLGQGAKNTEAFF. CDR3 coding DNA: TGTGCCAGCAGCTTAGTATTGGGCCAGGGGGCCAAGAACACTGAAGCTTTCTTT.

The chain carries TRBV6-5 and TRBJ1-2; tentatively, D is TRBD1 (5 bases). The CDR3 length is 14 residues. Germline V CDR1 and CDR2: MNHEY, SVGAGI. Trimming stripped 0 bases from V and 7 bases from J, with 12 bases between. The chain's CDR3 is CASSYSRQGGGYTF. CDR3 in DNA: TGTGCCAGCAGTTACTCGCGGCAGGGAGGTGGCTACACCTTC.

This chain joins TRBV7-2 and TRBJ1-1; D may be TRBD1 (5 bases). CDR3 length: 15 amino acids. CDR1 and CDR2 from the germline V gene are SGHTA and FQGNSA. Trimming stripped 0 bases from V and 0 bases from J, with 8 bases between. The CDR3 sequence: CASSLAGQLNTEAFF. The CDR3 DNA reads TGTGCCAGCAGCTTAGCGGGGCAGTTGAACACTGAAGCTTTCTTT. The full variable domain, rest sourced from reference TRBV7-2 and TRBJ1-1, is GAGVSQSPSNKVTEKGKDVELRCDPISGHTALYWYRQSLGQGLEFLIYFQGNSAPDKSGLPSDRFSAERTGGSVSTLTIQRTQQEDSAVYLCASSLAGQLNTEAFFGQGTRLTVV.

The genes are TRBV5-1 and TRBJ1-2; perhaps TRBD1 as D (6 bases). V was clipped by 7 bases and J by 4 bases, with 17 bases between them. CDR1 and CDR2 (germline): SGHRS, YFSETQ. The CDR3 is made up of 14 amino acids. CDR3 coding DNA: TGCGCCAGCCGTCAGGAAACAGGGACCTATGGCTACACCTTC. Its protein product is CASRQETGTYGYTF. The whole variable domain, filled in from reference TRBV5-1 and TRBJ1-2, reads KAGVTQTPRYLIKTRGQQVTLSCSPISGHRSVSWYQQTPGQGLQFLFEYFSETQRNKGNFPGRFSGRQFSNSRSEMNVSTLELGDSALYLCASRQETGTYGYTFGSGTRLTVV.

The chain carries TRBV6-5 and TRBJ2-3; D is uncertain. Germline-derived CDR1 and CDR2 are MNHEY and SVGAGI. The CDR3 extends over 13 amino acids. V was cut by 4 bases and J by 2 bases, with 7 bases left in between. In nucleotides, the CDR3 is TGTGCCAGCAGTTCCCCGGTCACAGATACGCAGTATTTT. As protein: CASSSPVTDTQYF.

The chain couples TRBV6-1 to TRBJ2-7; TRBD1 aligns across 7 bases. Germline CDR1 is MNHNS and CDR2 is SASEGT. The CDR3 covers 16 residues. The V gene end was trimmed by 2 bases and the J gene end by 6 bases; junction bases not matched to a gene: 13. The CDR3 sequence is CASSEIGTATLLEQYF. The DNA for the CDR3 is TGTGCCAGCAGTGAAATCGGGACAGCCACCCTCCTCGAGCAGTACTTC.

This clone was seen just once. The chain couples TRBV11-2 to TRBJ1-2, with TRBD1 matching over 8 bases. Germline CDR1 SGHAT, CDR2 FQNNGV. CDR3 length: 13 residues. The junction had 4 bases not matched to a gene; V was cut back by 4 bases and J by 6 bases. CDR3 nucleotide sequence: TGTGCCAGCAGCTCCCCAGGGGGCGATGGCTACACCTTC. This translates into CASSSPGGDGYTF.

This clone has more than one count but fewer than ten. The V gene is TRBV4-3, the J gene TRBJ2-3; D uncertain. CDR1 is LGHNA, CDR2 YSLEER, per germline. V was cut by 0 bases and J by 8 bases, with 9 bases left in between. This CDR3 has 13 residues. The DNA of the CDR3 is TGCGCCAGCAGCCAAGAGACGACGGGTACGCAGTATTTT. Protein product: CASSQETTGTQYF.

The genes are TRBV14 and TRBJ1-1; no firm D call. CDR3 length equals 14 residues. V gave up 0 bases and J gave up 5 bases, with 10 bases separating them. CDR1 is SGHDN, CDR2 FVKESK, per germline. Here the CDR3 DNA reads TGTGCCAGCAGCCAAGAGGTGCGGGGTACTGAAGCTTTCTTT. It encodes CASSQEVRGTEAFF. The variable domain in full, with the rest retrieved from reference TRBV14 and TRBJ1-1, is EAGVTQFPSHSVIEKGQTVTLRCDPISGHDNLYWYRRVMGKEIKFLLHFVKESKQDESGMPNNRFLAERTGGTYSTLKVQPAELEDSGVYFCASSQEVRGTEAFFGQGTRLTVV.

The V call is TRBV11-2, the J call TRBJ1-1, with a possible D match to TRBD1 (6 bases). V was clipped by 7 bases and J by 9 bases, with 15 bases between them. The V gene's germline CDR1 is SGHAT and CDR2 FQNNGV. This CDR3 region has 12 residues. The CDR3 sequence: CASNMDSPKAFF. In nucleotides, the CDR3 is TGTGCCAGCAACATGGACAGCCCTAAAGCTTTCTTT.

A remark on this clone: Other nucleotide sequences from this sample produce the same CDR3. The rearrangement links TRBV5-1 to TRBJ1-1; D remains unclear. The length of the CDR3 is 14 residues. The ends were cut back, 1 base at V and 1 base at J, with 8 bases in the middle. CDR1 SGHRS and CDR2 YFSETQ come from the germline V gene. CDR3 loop: CASSLTGGNTEAFF. As DNA, the CDR3 is TGCGCCAGCAGCTTGACGGGAGGGAACACTGAAGCTTTCTTT. Together with reference TRBV5-1 and TRBJ1-1, the CDR3 gives the full variable domain: KAGVTQTPRYLIKTRGQQVTLSCSPISGHRSVSWYQQTPGQGLQFLFEYFSETQRNKGNFPGRFSGRQFSNSRSEMNVSTLELGDSALYLCASSLTGGNTEAFFGQGTRLTVV.

As regards this clone: Other DNA sequences in the same sample also yield this CDR3. This chain joins TRBV30 and TRBJ1-2; D not certain. CDR3 length equals 12 residues. Germline V lookup: CDR1 GTSNPN, CDR2 SVGIG (reference sequence). Trimming left V 2 bases short and J 8 bases short, with 12 bases between. The chain's CDR3 is CAWSLPGVGYTF. CDR3 DNA: TGTGCCTGGAGTTTGCCGGGAGTCGGCTACACCTTC. Together with reference TRBV30 and TRBJ1-2, the CDR3 gives the full variable domain: SQTIHQWPATLVQPVGSPLSLECTVEGTSNPNLYWYRQAAGRGLQLLFYSVGIGQISSEVPQNLSASRPQDRQFILSSKKLLLSDSGFYLCAWSLPGVGYTFGSGTRLTVV.

The V call is TRBV6-5, the J call TRBJ2-6, with D possibly TRBD1 on 5 matching bases. The CDR3 contains 15 residues. Trimming shortened V by 5 bases and J by 0 bases, and 8 bases separated the two germline ends. Per the germline V gene, CDR1 is MNHEY and CDR2 is SVGAGI. The CDR3 region is CASSPGASGANVLTF. The CDR3 region has the DNA TGTGCCAGCAGTCCTGGGGCCTCTGGGGCCAACGTCCTGACTTTC.

This clone was observed a handful of times. V gene TRBV7-2 combines with J gene TRBJ2-1; D is perhaps TRBD2 (5 bases). The CDR3 is 12 residues long. Germline loops: CDR1 SGHTA, CDR2 FQGNSA. The germline V and J ends were trimmed by 5 bases and 7 bases, with 9 bases remaining between them. This chain's CDR3 is CASSRQRNEQFF. The CDR3 bases are TGTGCCAGCAGCCGCCAGCGGAATGAGCAGTTCTTC. The variable domain in full, with the rest retrieved from reference TRBV7-2 and TRBJ2-1, is GAGVSQSPSNKVTEKGKDVELRCDPISGHTALYWYRQSLGQGLEFLIYFQGNSAPDKSGLPSDRFSAERTGGSVSTLTIQRTQQEDSAVYLCASSRQRNEQFFGPGTRLTVL.

The chain links TRBV2 to TRBJ2-3; D possibly corresponds to TRBD1 (6 bases). The V end lost 8 bases, the J end lost 0 bases, and 24 bases lay between the germline ends. This CDR3 comprises 18 residues. Looked up from germline, CDR1 is SNHLY and CDR2 is FYNNEI. In DNA form, the CDR3 reads TGTGCCAGCCGACGACAGGATGGGTTAGCACATAGCACAGATACGCAGTATTTT. It codes for CASRRQDGLAHSTDTQYF. Full variable domain (outside the CDR3, taken from reference TRBV2 and TRBJ2-3): EPEVTQTPSHQVTQMGQEVILRCVPISNHLYFYWYRQILGQKVEFLVSFYNNEISEKSEIFDDQFSVERPDGSNFTLKIRSTKLEDSAMYFCASRRQDGLAHSTDTQYFGPGTRLTVL.

Written as DNA, the CDR3 is TGTGCCAGTAGTATTTCCCGACAGGGAGAAAATTCACCCCTCCACTTT. It codes for CASSISRQGENSPLHF. The rearrangement uses TRBV19 and TRBJ1-6, with 7 bases fitting TRBD1. CDR3 size: 16 residues. CDR1 is LNHDA and CDR2 is SQIVND in the germline V gene (reference sequence). V lost 3 bases to trimming and J lost 7 bases; unmatched junction nucleotides: 9.

This rearrangement joins TRBV11-3 to TRBJ1-3, with D possibly matching TRBD1 (5 bases). CDR3 length: 14 amino acids. CDR1 is SGHNT, CDR2 YENEEA, per germline. V was pared by 5 bases and J by 2 bases, with 10 bases between. The CDR3 nucleotides are TGTGCCAGCAGCGACAGAAAAACTGGAAACACCATATATTTT. Amino acids: CASSDRKTGNTIYF.